The 32 T cell receptor beta chains listed next were all sequenced from one sample in a study of blood T cell repertoires in COVID-19. Data came from immunoSEQ multiplex PCR; TCRdb stores just in-frame clones and leaves some out. The sample holds 130,000 to 150,000 clones, roughly 90% seen once. Sequenced material: peripheral blood. These receptors were collected from a man aged 45-60 years with active or convalescent COVID-19.

This chain uses TRBV6-6 with TRBJ1-3; D not resolved. This CDR3 contains 12 residues. V lost 6 bases and J lost 3, with 6 bases in between. Germline loops: CDR1 MNHNY, CDR2 SVGAGI (reference sequence). DNA of the CDR3: TGTGCCAGCAGAGGCGGTGGAAACACCATATATTTT. Protein: CASRGGGNTIYF.

The V and J genes are TRBV6-5 and TRBJ1-5; TRBD1 aligns across 7 bases. The CDR3 runs to 13 residues. CDR1 and CDR2 from the germline V gene are MNHEY and SVGAGI. V lost 5 bases to trimming and J lost 7 bases; unmatched junction nucleotides: 5. The CDR3 is CASSRGLEQPQHF. The DNA of the CDR3 is TGTGCCAGCAGTAGGGGGCTGGAGCAGCCCCAGCATTTT.

The V gene is TRBV12-3 or TRBV12-4, the J gene TRBJ2-7; D might be TRBD1 (6 bases). With 1 base removed from V and 6 bases from J, the gap between germline ends came to 10 bases. The CDR3 covers 13 residues. The CDR3 region has the DNA TGTGCCAGCAGTTTAGACAGGGTAAGCGAGCAGTACTTC. Protein: CASSLDRVSEQYF.

The chain employs TRBV9 and TRBJ2-3, with 10 bases that match TRBD2. The ends lost 2 bases at V and 2 bases at J; junction bases unmatched: 5. From germline, CDR1 is SGDLS and CDR2 YYNGEE. The CDR3 is 16 amino acids. This chain's CDR3 is CASSVGTSDSTDTQYF. CDR3 nucleotides: TGTGCCAGCAGCGTGGGGACTAGCGACTCCACAGATACGCAGTATTTT. The whole variable domain, remainder taken from reference TRBV9 and TRBJ2-3, is DSGVTQTPKHLITATGQRVTLRCSPRSGDLSVYWYQQSLDQGLQFLIQYYNGEERAKGNILERFSAQQFPDLHSELNLSSLELGDSALYFCASSVGTSDSTDTQYFGPGTRLTVL.

The chain uses TRBV6-2 or TRBV6-3 and TRBJ2-7, with 12 nucleotides matching TRBD2. The CDR3 is 16 residues long. J gave up 4 bases and V 4 bases, and 8 bases lay outside the gene matches. Per germline, CDR1 MNHEY and CDR2 SVGEGT. DNA for the CDR3: TGTGCCAGCAGTTCCGAAGGACTAGCGGGATTGTACGAGCAGTACTTC. Translation: CASSSEGLAGLYEQYF.

This chain joins TRBV14 and TRBJ2-7; the D gene is possibly TRBD2 (6 bases). The germline V gene has CDR1 SGHDN and CDR2 FVKESK. CDR3 length: 15 amino acids. V was trimmed by 2 bases and J by 6 bases, leaving 17 bases between them. The CDR3 sequence: CASSQHHGRGLEQYF. CDR3 DNA sequence: TGTGCCAGCAGCCAACACCACGGGAGAGGGCTCGAGCAGTACTTC. The entire variable domain, with the rest obtained from reference TRBV14 and TRBJ2-7, is as follows: EAGVTQFPSHSVIEKGQTVTLRCDPISGHDNLYWYRRVMGKEIKFLLHFVKESKQDESGMPNNRFLAERTGGTYSTLKVQPAELEDSGVYFCASSQHHGRGLEQYFGPGTRLTVT.

V is TRBV2 and J is TRBJ2-7, with 7 positions matching TRBD2. CDR3 length: 13 amino acids. CDR1 is SNHLY and CDR2 is FYNNEI in the germline V gene. Trimming cost V 5 bases and J 2 bases; bases outside gene matches: 3. The CDR3 here is CASSLAGPYEQYF. For the CDR3, the DNA is TGTGCCAGCAGTTTAGCGGGTCCCTACGAGCAGTACTTC.

The chain is built from TRBV4-2 and TRBJ2-1; D possibly corresponds to TRBD2 (6 bases). CDR3 length equals 16 residues. CDR1 and CDR2 (germline): LGHNA, YNFKEQ. Trimming left V 0 bases short and J 5 bases short, with 14 bases between. Here the CDR3 reads CASSQDYGRVNNEQFF. The CDR3, as DNA: TGTGCCAGCAGCCAAGATTACGGGAGAGTCAACAATGAGCAGTTCTTC.

This clone was recorded a few times. The chain links TRBV18 to TRBJ2-2; TRBD1 might be the D (6 bases). This CDR3 has 18 amino acids. Germline CDR1 is KGHSH and CDR2 is LQKENI. V was clipped by 5 bases and J by 0 bases, with 19 bases between them. The CDR3: CASSVMAQRGSNTGELFF. The CDR3, as DNA: TGTGCCAGCTCAGTCATGGCCCAAAGGGGGTCGAACACCGGGGAGCTGTTTTTT. The full variable domain, rest sourced from reference TRBV18 and TRBJ2-2, is NAGVMQNPRHLVRRRGQEARLRCSPMKGHSHVYWYRQLPEEGLKFMVYLQKENIIDESGMPKERFSAEFPKEGPSILRIQQVVRGDSAAYFCASSVMAQRGSNTGELFFGEGSRLTVL.

The rearrangement joins TRBV5-4 to TRBJ2-2; TRBD2 aligns across 8 bases. Germline CDR1 SGHNT, CDR2 YYREEE (reference sequence). V was clipped by 4 bases and J by 1 base; unmatched bases: 0. CDR3 length: 14 amino acids. The CDR3 DNA sequence: TGTGCCAGCAGCACTAGCGGGAACACCGGGGAGCTGTTTTTT. Residues: CASSTSGNTGELFF.

The rearrangement uses TRBV9 and TRBJ2-1; maybe TRBD2 (7 bases). This CDR3 is 15 amino acids long. The germline V gene encodes CDR1 SGDLS and CDR2 YYNGEE. V shed 1 base and J shed 6 bases, with 14 bases lying between them. The CDR3: CASSVKGGGFNEQFF. CDR3 sequence (DNA): TGTGCCAGCAGCGTAAAGGGGGGAGGGTTCAATGAGCAGTTCTTC.

The chain links TRBV5-4 to TRBJ2-4; 9 bases agree with TRBD2. The V segment lost 0 bases and the J segment 1 base; nucleotides outside the gene matches: 5. CDR1 and CDR2 from the germline V gene are SGHNT and YYREEE (reference sequence). The CDR3 is 17 residues long. The CDR3: CASSLGSAGGAKNIQYF. CDR3 nucleotides: TGTGCCAGCAGCTTGGGTTCTGCGGGAGGGGCCAAAAACATTCAGTACTTC.

The chain links TRBV7-2 to TRBJ1-1; 7 positions match TRBD1. The V gene's germline CDR1 is SGHTA and CDR2 FQGNSA. Trimming cost V 3 bases and J 0 bases; bases outside gene matches: 4. This CDR3 is 15 amino acids long. The CDR3, as DNA: TGTGCCAGCAGCTTTAGGGGGCGAATGAACACTGAAGCTTTCTTT. Translated, it gives CASSFRGRMNTEAFF.

The chain carries TRBV6-5 and TRBJ2-7; the match to TRBD1 covers 9 bases. V shed 6 bases, J shed 6 bases, and the junction held 6 bases outside the gene matches. The CDR3 has 13 residues. CDR1 MNHEY and CDR2 SVGAGI come from the germline V gene. Here the CDR3 reads CASRFDRGSEQYF. The CDR3 bases are TGTGCCAGCAGATTCGACAGGGGGAGCGAGCAGTACTTC.

The rearrangement uses TRBV9 and TRBJ2-3; 10 nucleotides line up with TRBD1. Germline V gene lookup returns CDR1 SGDLS and CDR2 YYNGEE. The CDR3 has 14 residues. The trim removed 3 bases at V and 4 bases at J, leaving 2 bases unmatched. CDR3 nucleotides: TGTGCCAGCAGCGCGACAGGGGGCCCAGATACGCAGTATTTT. Its protein product is CASSATGGPDTQYF. The variable domain in full, completed from reference TRBV9 and TRBJ2-3, reads DSGVTQTPKHLITATGQRVTLRCSPRSGDLSVYWYQQSLDQGLQFLIQYYNGEERAKGNILERFSAQQFPDLHSELNLSSLELGDSALYFCASSATGGPDTQYFGPGTRLTVL.

V and J are TRBV9 and TRBJ1-3; D unclear. CDR3 size: 18 residues. The germline V gene encodes CDR1 SGDLS and CDR2 YYNGEE. Deletions cut 3 bases from V and 0 bases from J, with 19 bases between. The CDR3 is CASSASSFPGNSGNTIYF. As DNA, the CDR3 is TGTGCCAGCAGCGCGAGTAGCTTCCCGGGAAACTCTGGAAACACCATATATTTT.

The chain links TRBV18 to TRBJ1-1; 8 nucleotides align to TRBD1. The CDR3 contains 13 residues. After removal of 2 bases from V and 7 bases from J, the junction contained 3 bases not matched to a gene. CDR1 is KGHSH and CDR2 is LQKENI in the germline V gene. CDR3 sequence reads: CASSPTGTGEAFF. The CDR3 bases are TGTGCCAGCTCACCAACCGGGACAGGTGAAGCTTTCTTT.

The V and J genes are TRBV5-1 and TRBJ2-1; the D gene is possibly TRBD2 (6 bases). Germline values: CDR1 SGHRS, CDR2 YFSETQ. V was cut by 5 bases and J by 9 bases, with 15 bases left in between. CDR3 length equals 13 residues. CDR3 in amino acids: CASRDGRRGEQFF. The DNA of the CDR3 is TGCGCCAGCAGGGACGGCCGGCGGGGTGAGCAGTTCTTC.

This clone was observed a few times. The chain recombines TRBV11-2 with TRBJ1-1; D unresolved. CDR1 is SGHAT, CDR2 FQNNGV, per germline. The CDR3 contains 14 residues. Trimming left V 5 bases short and J 2 bases short, with 12 bases between. In DNA, the CDR3 is TGTGCCAGCAGCCGGAGTGGCAGCAACACTGAAGCTTTCTTT. It specifies CASSRSGSNTEAFF.

The CDR3 bases are TGCCCGAACCCGGGACTATTTGCAGATACGCAGTATTTT. Residues: CPNPGLFADTQYF. The chain combines TRBV4-1 with TRBJ2-3, with 7 positions matching TRBD2. The germline gives CDR1 MGHRA, CDR2 YSYEKL. The CDR3 runs 13 residues.

The V and J genes are TRBV27 and TRBJ1-6; D is unresolved. The CDR3 is 13 residues long. Germline CDR1 is MNHEY and CDR2 is SMNVEV (reference sequence). With 10 bases removed from V and 8 bases from J, the gap between germline ends came to 15 bases. DNA of the CDR3: TGTGCCACCAGACCCACTACCTATTCACCCCTCCACTTT. Its translation: CATRPTTYSPLHF.

The CDR3 sequence: CASSLPGNTEAFF. The DNA for the CDR3 is TGTGCCAGCAGCTTGCCGGGGAACACTGAAGCTTTCTTT. This chain joins TRBV11-2 and TRBJ1-1, with D hard to call. The CDR3 has 13 amino acids. V shed 3 bases and J shed 1 base, with 6 bases lying between them. Germline assignment: CDR1 SGHAT and CDR2 FQNNGV. Full variable domain (outside the CDR3, taken from reference TRBV11-2 and TRBJ1-1): EAGVAQSPRYKIIEKRQSVAFWCNPISGHATLYWYQQILGQGPKLLIQFQNNGVVDDSQLPKDRFSAERLKGVDSTLKIQPAKLEDSAVYLCASSLPGNTEAFFGQGTRLTVV.

The chain has TRBV6-6 and TRBJ1-1, with D maybe TRBD1 (5 bases). The V end was cut by 5 bases, the J end by 1 base, with 11 bases between. Germline CDR1 is MNHNY and CDR2 is SVGAGI (reference sequence). CDR3 length: 14 amino acids. The CDR3 DNA reads TGTGCCAGCAGTCCCCAGGGTAAGAACACTGAAGCTTTCTTT. Protein: CASSPQGKNTEAFF.

This rearrangement joins TRBV28 to TRBJ1-1; D remains unclear. The V end lost 5 bases, the J end lost 1 base, and 8 bases lay between the germline ends. Per the germline V gene, CDR1 is MDHEN and CDR2 is SYDVKM. The CDR3 sequence is 13 residues long. The DNA for the CDR3 is TGTGCCAGCAGTCGACTACGGAACACTGAAGCTTTCTTT. Encoded protein: CASSRLRNTEAFF.

V gene TRBV24-1 combines with J gene TRBJ2-2, with 7 bases identical to TRBD1. The V segment lost 8 bases and the J segment 3 bases; nucleotides outside the gene matches: 5. CDR3 length: 14 amino acids. CDR1 is KGHDR, CDR2 SFDVKD, per germline. The CDR3 nucleotides are TGTGCCACCATCGGACAGGACTACACCGGGGAGCTGTTTTTT. Translated, it gives CATIGQDYTGELFF.

This chain links TRBV10-3 with TRBJ1-5; D perhaps matches TRBD1 (6 bases). Germline-derived CDR1 and CDR2 are ENHRY and SYGVKD. This CDR3 is 13 amino acids long. V was cut by 7 bases and J by 8 bases, with 15 bases left in between. Here the CDR3 reads CAIKAGAMEPQHF. The CDR3, as DNA: TGTGCCATCAAAGCGGGGGCGATGGAGCCCCAGCATTTT.

This chain uses TRBV5-1 with TRBJ1-4; D perhaps matches TRBD1 (5 bases). Germline CDR1 SGHRS, CDR2 YFSETQ. The ends were cut back, 3 bases at V and 0 bases at J, with 9 bases in the middle. This CDR3 region has 15 residues. The CDR3, as DNA: TGCGCCAGCAGCTGGGGGACTGCAACTAATGAAAAACTGTTTTTT. It codes for CASSWGTATNEKLFF.

V gene TRBV6-5 combines with J gene TRBJ1-4, with 8 bases matching TRBD1. V lost 6 bases, J lost 7 bases, and 7 bases stayed unmatched. The CDR3 runs to 14 residues. Germline assignment: CDR1 MNHEY and CDR2 SVGAGI. This CDR3 is CASRLTGASEKLFF. The CDR3 bases are TGTGCCAGCAGGCTGACAGGGGCGAGTGAAAAACTGTTTTTT.

This chain connects TRBV19 to TRBJ1-1; no clear D gene. Germline CDR1 reads LNHDA; CDR2 reads SQIVND (reference sequence). The CDR3 runs to 13 residues. V was trimmed by 5 bases and J by 0 bases, leaving 7 bases between them. The CDR3 here is CASSRRMNTEAFF. In DNA form, the CDR3 reads TGTGCCAGTAGTCGCAGGATGAACACTGAAGCTTTCTTT. Full variable domain (outside the CDR3, taken from reference TRBV19 and TRBJ1-1): DGGITQSPKYLFRKEGQNVTLSCEQNLNHDAMYWYRQDPGQGLRLIYYSQIVNDFQKGDIAEGYSVSREKKESFPLTVTSAQKNPTAFYLCASSRRMNTEAFFGQGTRLTVV.

V usage is TRBV11-2 and J usage is TRBJ1-6; 7 bases fit TRBD1. Per the germline V gene, CDR1 is SGHAT and CDR2 is FQNNGV. V lost 5 bases and J lost 9; bases outside the gene matches: 13. This CDR3 is built from 16 residues. The chain's CDR3 is CASSPSGQTGSSPLHF. The CDR3, as DNA: TGTGCCAGCAGCCCCTCGGGGCAGACAGGGAGTTCACCCCTCCACTTT. Together with reference TRBV11-2 and TRBJ1-6, the CDR3 gives the full variable domain: EAGVAQSPRYKIIEKRQSVAFWCNPISGHATLYWYQQILGQGPKLLIQFQNNGVVDDSQLPKDRFSAERLKGVDSTLKIQPAKLEDSAVYLCASSPSGQTGSSPLHFGNGTRLTVT.

The V gene is TRBV6-5, the J gene TRBJ1-1, with 7 bases lining up with TRBD1. Germline trimming cut 5 bases from V and 2 bases from J; bases unmatched to any gene: 8. CDR1 is MNHEY, CDR2 SVGAGI, per germline. The CDR3 sequence is 15 residues long. CDR3: CASSPTRQGNTEAFF. CDR3 nucleotide sequence: TGTGCCAGCAGTCCCACACGACAGGGAAACACTGAAGCTTTCTTT.

The rearrangement uses TRBV5-6 and TRBJ2-1; 9 nucleotides align to TRBD1. Germline CDR1 SGHDT, CDR2 YYEEEE. J gave up 7 bases and V 4 bases, and 3 bases lay outside the gene matches. This CDR3 has 13 residues. The CDR3 sequence: CASSPGTGNEQFF. Here the CDR3 DNA reads TGTGCCAGCAGCCCCGGGACAGGGAATGAGCAGTTCTTC.